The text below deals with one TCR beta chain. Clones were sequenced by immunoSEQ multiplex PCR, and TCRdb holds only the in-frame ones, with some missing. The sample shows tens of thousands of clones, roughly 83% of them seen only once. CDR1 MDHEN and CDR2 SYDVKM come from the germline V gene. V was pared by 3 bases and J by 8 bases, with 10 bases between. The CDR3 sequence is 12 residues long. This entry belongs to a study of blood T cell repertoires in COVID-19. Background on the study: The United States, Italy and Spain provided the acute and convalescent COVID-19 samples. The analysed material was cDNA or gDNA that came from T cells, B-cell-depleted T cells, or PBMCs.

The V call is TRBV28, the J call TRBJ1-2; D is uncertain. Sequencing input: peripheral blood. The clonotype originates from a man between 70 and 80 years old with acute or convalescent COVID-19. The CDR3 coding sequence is TGTGCCAGCAGTTTGGGCCGTGGGGGCTACACCTTC. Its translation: CASSLGRGGYTF.